This T cell receptor beta chain was observed in a study of chemoradiotherapy in HPV16-positive cancers. This CDR3 contains 15 residues. Germline CDR1 is MNHEY and CDR2 is SVGAGI. With 8 bases clipped from V and 3 bases from J, the junction kept 12 bases outside the gene matches. TCRdb's copy holds only in-frame clones and misses some; the assay was immunoSEQ multiplex PCR. The sample lists some 32,000 clones, 88% occurring once. Notes on this clone: The antigen is unknown.

Findings of the study overall: Candidate HPV-specific clones and E7-related TCR motifs grew in tumor during treatment.

The rearrangement uses TRBV6-5 and TRBJ2-7, with 8 nucleotides matching TRBD1. This sequence was found in a human donor with HPV-associated anogenital cancer. This specimen consisted of blood, obtained from a patient who underwent chemoradiotherapy. This chain's CDR3 is CASRFKVRGLYEQYF. DNA for the CDR3: TGTGCCAGCCGTTTTAAGGTCAGGGGGCTCTACGAGCAGTACTTC.